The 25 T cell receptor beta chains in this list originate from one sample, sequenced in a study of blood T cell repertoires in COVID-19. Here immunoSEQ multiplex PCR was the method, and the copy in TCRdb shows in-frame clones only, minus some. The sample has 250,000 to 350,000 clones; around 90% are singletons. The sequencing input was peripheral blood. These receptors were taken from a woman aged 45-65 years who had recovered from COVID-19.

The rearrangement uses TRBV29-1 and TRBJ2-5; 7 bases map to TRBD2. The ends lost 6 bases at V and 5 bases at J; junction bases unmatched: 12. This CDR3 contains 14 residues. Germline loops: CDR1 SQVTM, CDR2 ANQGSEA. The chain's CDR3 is CSVGREGWRETQYF. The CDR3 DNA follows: TGCAGCGTCGGTAGGGAGGGATGGAGGGAGACCCAGTACTTC.

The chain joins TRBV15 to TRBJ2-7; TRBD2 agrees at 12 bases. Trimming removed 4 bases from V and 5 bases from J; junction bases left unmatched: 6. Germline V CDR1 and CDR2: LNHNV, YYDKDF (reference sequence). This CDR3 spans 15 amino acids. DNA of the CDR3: TGTGCCACCAGCACCCGACTAGCGGGAGTCCACGAGCAGTACTTC. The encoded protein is CATSTRLAGVHEQYF.

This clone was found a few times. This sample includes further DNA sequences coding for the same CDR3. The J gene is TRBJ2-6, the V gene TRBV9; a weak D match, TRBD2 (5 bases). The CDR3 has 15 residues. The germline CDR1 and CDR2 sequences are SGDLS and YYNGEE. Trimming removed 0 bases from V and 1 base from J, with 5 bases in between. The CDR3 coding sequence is TGTGCCAGCAGCGTAGGAGGGTCTGGGGCCAACGTCCTGACTTTC. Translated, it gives CASSVGGSGANVLTF.

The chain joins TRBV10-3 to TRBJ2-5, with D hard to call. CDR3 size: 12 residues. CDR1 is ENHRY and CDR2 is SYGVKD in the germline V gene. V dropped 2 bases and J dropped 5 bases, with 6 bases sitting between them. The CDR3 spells CAISEIPETQYF. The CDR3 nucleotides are TGTGCCATCAGTGAGATCCCGGAGACCCAGTACTTC.

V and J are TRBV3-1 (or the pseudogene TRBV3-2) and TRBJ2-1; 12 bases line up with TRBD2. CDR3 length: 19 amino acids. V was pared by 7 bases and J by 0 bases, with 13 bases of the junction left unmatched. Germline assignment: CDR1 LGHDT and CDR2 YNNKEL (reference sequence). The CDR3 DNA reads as TGTGCCAGCACCCCCGACTCAGGACTAGCGGGGACCTCCTACAATGAGCAGTTCTTC. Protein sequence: CASTPDSGLAGTSYNEQFF.

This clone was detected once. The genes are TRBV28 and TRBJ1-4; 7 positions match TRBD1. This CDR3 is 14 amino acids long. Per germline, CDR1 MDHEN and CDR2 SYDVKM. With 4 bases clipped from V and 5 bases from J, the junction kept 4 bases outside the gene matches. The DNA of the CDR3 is TGTGCCAGCAGTTCCGGGACAGCGAATGAAAAACTGTTTTTT. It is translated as CASSSGTANEKLFF.

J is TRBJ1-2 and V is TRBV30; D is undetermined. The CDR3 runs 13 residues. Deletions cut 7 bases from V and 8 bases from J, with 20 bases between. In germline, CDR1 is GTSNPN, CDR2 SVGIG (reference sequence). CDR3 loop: CASMTGILVGYTF. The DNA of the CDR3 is TGTGCCTCGATGACGGGAATTTTGGTGGGCTACACCTTC.

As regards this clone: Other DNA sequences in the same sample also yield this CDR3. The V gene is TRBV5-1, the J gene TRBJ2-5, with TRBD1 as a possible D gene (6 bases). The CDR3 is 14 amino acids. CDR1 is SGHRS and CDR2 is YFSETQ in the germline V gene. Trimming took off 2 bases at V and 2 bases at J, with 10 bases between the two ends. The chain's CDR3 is CASSLTGQQETQYF. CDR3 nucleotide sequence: TGCGCCAGCAGCTTAACCGGACAGCAAGAGACCCAGTACTTC.

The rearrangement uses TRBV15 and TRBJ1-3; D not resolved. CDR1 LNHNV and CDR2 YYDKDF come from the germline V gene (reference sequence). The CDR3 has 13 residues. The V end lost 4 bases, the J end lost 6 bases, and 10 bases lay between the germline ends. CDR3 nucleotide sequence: TGTGCCACCAGCAAGCCCAAATTAAACACCATATATTTT. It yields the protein CATSKPKLNTIYF.

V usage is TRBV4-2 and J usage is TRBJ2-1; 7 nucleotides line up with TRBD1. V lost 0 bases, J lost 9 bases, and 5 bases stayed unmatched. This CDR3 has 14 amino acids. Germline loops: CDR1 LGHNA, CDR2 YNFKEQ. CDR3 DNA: TGTGCCAGCAGCCAAGAGAGGACAGGTACTGAGCAGTTCTTC. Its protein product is CASSQERTGTEQFF.

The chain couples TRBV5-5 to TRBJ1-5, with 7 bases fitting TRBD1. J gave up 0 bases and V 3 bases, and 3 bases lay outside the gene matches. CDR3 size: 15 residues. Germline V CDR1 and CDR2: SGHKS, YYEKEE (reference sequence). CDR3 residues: CASSWTGNSNQPQHF. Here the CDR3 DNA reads TGTGCCAGCAGCTGGACAGGCAATAGCAATCAGCCCCAGCATTTT.

As DNA, the CDR3 is TGTGCCAGCAGCACAAGGACAGTAGTCGGGGTCCCTAATGAAAAACTGTTTTTT. It specifies CASSTRTVVGVPNEKLFF. This chain joins TRBV7-9 and TRBJ1-4, with D perhaps TRBD1 (6 bases). The CDR3 sequence is 18 residues long. The germline V gene has CDR1 SEHNR and CDR2 FQNEAQ (reference sequence). V dropped 5 bases and J dropped 3 bases, with 22 bases sitting between them.

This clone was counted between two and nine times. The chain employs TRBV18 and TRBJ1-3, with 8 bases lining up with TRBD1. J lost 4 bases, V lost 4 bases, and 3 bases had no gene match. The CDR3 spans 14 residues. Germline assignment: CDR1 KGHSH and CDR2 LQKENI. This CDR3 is CASSLQGVGNTIYF. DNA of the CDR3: TGTGCCAGCTCACTACAGGGGGTCGGAAACACCATATATTTT.

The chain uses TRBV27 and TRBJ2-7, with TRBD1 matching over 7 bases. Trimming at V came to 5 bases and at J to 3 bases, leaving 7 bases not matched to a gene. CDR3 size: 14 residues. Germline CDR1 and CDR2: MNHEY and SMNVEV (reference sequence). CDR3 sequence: CASSLLGQVYEQYF. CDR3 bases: TGTGCCAGCAGTCTCTTAGGACAGGTCTACGAGCAGTACTTC.

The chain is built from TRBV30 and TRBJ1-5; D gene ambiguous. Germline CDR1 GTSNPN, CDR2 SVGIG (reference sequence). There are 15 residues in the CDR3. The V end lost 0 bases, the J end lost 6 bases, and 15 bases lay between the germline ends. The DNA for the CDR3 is TGTGCCTGGAGTGTACTTGATGGGAGAGCTCAGCCCCAGCATTTT. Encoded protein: CAWSVLDGRAQPQHF. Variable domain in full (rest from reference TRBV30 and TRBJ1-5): SQTIHQWPATLVQPVGSPLSLECTVEGTSNPNLYWYRQAAGRGLQLLFYSVGIGQISSEVPQNLSASRPQDRQFILSSKKLLLSDSGFYLCAWSVLDGRAQPQHFGDGTRLSIL.

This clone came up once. The chain's CDR3 is CASSFTRRGYTF. Written as DNA, the CDR3 is TGTGCCAGCAGCTTTACACGGCGGGGCTACACCTTC. The chain uses TRBV5-6 and TRBJ1-2, with no clear D. V was pared by 2 bases and J by 8 bases, with 10 bases between. CDR3 length: 12 residues. Germline values: CDR1 SGHDT, CDR2 YYEEEE.

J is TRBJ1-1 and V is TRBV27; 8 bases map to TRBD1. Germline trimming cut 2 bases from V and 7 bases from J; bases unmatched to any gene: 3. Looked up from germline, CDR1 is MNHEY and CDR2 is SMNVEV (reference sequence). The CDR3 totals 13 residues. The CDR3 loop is CASSLTGTGEAFF. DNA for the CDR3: TGTGCCAGCAGTTTAACCGGGACAGGTGAAGCTTTCTTT.

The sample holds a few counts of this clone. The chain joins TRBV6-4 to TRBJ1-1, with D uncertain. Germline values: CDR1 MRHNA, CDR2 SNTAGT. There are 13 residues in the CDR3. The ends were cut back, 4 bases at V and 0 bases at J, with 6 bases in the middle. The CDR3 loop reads CASSVQVNTEAFF. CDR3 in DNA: TGTGCCAGCAGTGTCCAGGTGAACACTGAAGCTTTCTTT.

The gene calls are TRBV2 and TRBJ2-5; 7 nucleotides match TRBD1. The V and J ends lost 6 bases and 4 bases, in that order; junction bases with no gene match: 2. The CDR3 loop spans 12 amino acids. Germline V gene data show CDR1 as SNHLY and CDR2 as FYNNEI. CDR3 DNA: TGTGCCAGCAGGGGACAGCTAGAGACCCAGTACTTC. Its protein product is CASRGQLETQYF.

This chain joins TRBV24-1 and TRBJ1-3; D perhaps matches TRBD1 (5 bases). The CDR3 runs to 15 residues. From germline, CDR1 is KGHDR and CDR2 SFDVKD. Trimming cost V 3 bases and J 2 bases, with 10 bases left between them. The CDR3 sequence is CATSDPGDPGNTIYF. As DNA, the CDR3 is TGTGCCACCAGTGATCCGGGGGATCCTGGAAACACCATATATTTT.

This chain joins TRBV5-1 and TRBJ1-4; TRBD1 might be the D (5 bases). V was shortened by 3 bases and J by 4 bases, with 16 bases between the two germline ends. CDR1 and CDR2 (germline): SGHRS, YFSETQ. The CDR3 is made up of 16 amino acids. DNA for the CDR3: TGCGCCAGCAGCTACAGAATAGCAGGGCTTAATGAAAAACTGTTTTTT. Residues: CASSYRIAGLNEKLFF. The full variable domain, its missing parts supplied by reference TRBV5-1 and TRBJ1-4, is KAGVTQTPRYLIKTRGQQVTLSCSPISGHRSVSWYQQTPGQGLQFLFEYFSETQRNKGNFPGRFSGRQFSNSRSEMNVSTLELGDSALYLCASSYRIAGLNEKLFFGSGTQLSVL.

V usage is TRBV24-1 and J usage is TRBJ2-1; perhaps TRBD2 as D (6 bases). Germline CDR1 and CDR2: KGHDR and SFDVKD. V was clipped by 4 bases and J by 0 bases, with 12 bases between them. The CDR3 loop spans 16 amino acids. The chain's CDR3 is CATSDNGGTSYNEQFF. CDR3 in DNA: TGTGCCACCAGTGACAACGGGGGTACCTCCTACAATGAGCAGTTCTTC.

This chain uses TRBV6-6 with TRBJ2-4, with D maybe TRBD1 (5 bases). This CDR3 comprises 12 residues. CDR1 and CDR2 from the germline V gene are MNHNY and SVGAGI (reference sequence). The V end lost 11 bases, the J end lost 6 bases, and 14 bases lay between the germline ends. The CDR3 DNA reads TGTGCCTGCCAAGACAGTCTAAACATTCAGTACTTC. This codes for CACQDSLNIQYF.

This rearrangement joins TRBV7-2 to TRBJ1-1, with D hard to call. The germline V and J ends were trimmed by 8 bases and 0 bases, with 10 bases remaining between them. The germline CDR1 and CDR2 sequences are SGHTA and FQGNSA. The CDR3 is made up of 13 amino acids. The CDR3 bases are TGTGCCAGCGAAACGGGGTTGAACACTGAAGCTTTCTTT. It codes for CASETGLNTEAFF.

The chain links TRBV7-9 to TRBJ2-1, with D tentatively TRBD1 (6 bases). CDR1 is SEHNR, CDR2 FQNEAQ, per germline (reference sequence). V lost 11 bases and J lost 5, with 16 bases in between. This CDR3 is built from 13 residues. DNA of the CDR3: TGTGCCTCACAGGGTTCGGGGAACAATGAGCAGTTCTTC. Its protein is CASQGSGNNEQFF.